This T cell receptor beta chain was profiled in a study of CXCR3-negative and CXCR3-positive naive CD8 T cells. Study details: For each library, about 1.5 +/- 0.3 million TRB reads were obtained, about 135 million in total. Study outcomes and limitations: Naive subsets displayed similar surface CD5, and TCR strength was inferred from TRB CDR3 properties. CXCR3-positive naive cells carried more hydrophobic TRB CDR3s than CXCR3-negative naive cells did.

Naivety in CD8+ T cells corresponded to a CD45RO-CCR7+CD27+CD95- phenotype. Points on this clonotype: Its antigen remains unknown.

All TRB cDNA libraries came from 5' RACE performed with UMI labels. TCRdb reanalyzed the 5' RACE reads and collapses them to one entry per CDR3 protein, without DNA. This repertoire includes about 90,000 distinct CDR3 sequences. The sequencing input was naive CXCR3- CD8+ T cells from blood. Specified subset: CD45RO-CCR7+CD27+CD95- naive CD8+ T cells lacking CXCR3 (TNR3-). This sequence was found in a human donor in good health. Some clones in this sample may be carry-over from other donors' samples.

The chain's CDR3 is CSANPDASGDYEQYF. This rearrangement joins TRBV20-1 to TRBJ2-7; the D gene TCRdb calls, TRBD2, cannot be checked with no DNA. The CDR3 has 15 residues. Germline V gene data show CDR1 as DFQATT and CDR2 as SNEGSKA (reference sequence).